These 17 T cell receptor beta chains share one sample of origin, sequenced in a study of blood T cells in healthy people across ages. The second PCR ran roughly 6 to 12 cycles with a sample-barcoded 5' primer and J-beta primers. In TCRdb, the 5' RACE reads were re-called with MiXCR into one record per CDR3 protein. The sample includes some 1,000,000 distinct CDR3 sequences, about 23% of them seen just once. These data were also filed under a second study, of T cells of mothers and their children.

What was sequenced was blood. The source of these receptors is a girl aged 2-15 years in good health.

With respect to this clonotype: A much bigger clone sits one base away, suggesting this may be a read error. The CDR3: CTSSPGAGGLNTEAFF. The CDR3 DNA reads TGTACCAGCAGCCCTGGGGCGGGGGGCCTGAACACTGAAGCTTTCTTT. The chain couples TRBV9 to TRBJ1-1; D is possibly TRBD1 (6 bases). The CDR3 has 16 residues. Germline-derived CDR1 and CDR2 are SGDLS and YYNGEE. The full variable domain, rest sourced from reference TRBV9 and TRBJ1-1, is DSGVTQTPKHLITATGQRVTLRCSPRSGDLSVYWYQQSLDQGLQFLIQYYNGEERAKGNILERFSAQQFPDLHSELNLSSLELGDSALYFCTSSPGAGGLNTEAFFGQGTRLTVV.

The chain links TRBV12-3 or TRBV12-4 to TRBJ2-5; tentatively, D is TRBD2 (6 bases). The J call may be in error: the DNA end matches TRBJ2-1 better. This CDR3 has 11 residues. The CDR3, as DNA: TGTGCCAGCAGGCCAGCGGGTGAGCAGTTCTTC. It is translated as CASRPAGEQFF.

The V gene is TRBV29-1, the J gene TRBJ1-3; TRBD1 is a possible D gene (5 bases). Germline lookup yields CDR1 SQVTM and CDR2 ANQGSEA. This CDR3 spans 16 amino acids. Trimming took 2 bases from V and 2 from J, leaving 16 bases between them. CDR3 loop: CSVERFAGGPGNTIYF. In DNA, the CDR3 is TGCAGCGTTGAAAGGTTTGCCGGGGGACCTGGAAACACCATATATTTT.

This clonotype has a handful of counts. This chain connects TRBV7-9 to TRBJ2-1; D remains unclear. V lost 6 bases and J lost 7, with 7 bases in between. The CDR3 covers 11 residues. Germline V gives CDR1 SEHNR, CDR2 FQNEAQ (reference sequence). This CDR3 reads CASRPFNEQFF. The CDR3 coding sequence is TGTGCCAGCAGACCTTTTAATGAGCAGTTCTTC.

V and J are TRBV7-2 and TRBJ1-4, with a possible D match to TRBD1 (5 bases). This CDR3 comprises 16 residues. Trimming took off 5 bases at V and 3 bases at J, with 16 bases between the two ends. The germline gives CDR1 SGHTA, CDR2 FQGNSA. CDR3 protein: CASSKTAGGPNEKLFF. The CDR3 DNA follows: TGTGCCAGCAGCAAGACAGCCGGCGGGCCTAATGAAAAACTGTTTTTT.

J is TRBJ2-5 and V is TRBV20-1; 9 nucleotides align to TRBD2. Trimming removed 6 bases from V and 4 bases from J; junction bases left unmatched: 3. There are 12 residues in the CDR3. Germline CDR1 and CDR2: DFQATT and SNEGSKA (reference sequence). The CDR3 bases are TGCAGTGCAATTAGCGGGGGAGAGACCCAGTACTTC. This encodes CSAISGGETQYF.

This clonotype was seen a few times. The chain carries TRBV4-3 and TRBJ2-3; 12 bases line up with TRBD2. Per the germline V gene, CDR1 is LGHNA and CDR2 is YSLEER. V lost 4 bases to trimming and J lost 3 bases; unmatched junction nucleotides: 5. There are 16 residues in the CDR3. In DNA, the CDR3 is TGCGCCAGCAGCCCTCGGACTAGCGGGGAAACAGATACGCAGTATTTT. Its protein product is CASSPRTSGETDTQYF.

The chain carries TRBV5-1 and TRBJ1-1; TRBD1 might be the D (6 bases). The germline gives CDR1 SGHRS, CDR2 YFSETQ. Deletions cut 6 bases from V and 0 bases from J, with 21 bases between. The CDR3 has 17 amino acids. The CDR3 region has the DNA TGCGCCAGCACCCCGGGGGGAGGGGGGCGGATGAACACTGAAGCTTTCTTT. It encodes CASTPGGGGRMNTEAFF. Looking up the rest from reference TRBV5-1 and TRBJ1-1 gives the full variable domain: KAGVTQTPRYLIKTRGQQVTLSCSPISGHRSVSWYQQTPGQGLQFLFEYFSETQRNKGNFPGRFSGRQFSNSRSEMNVSTLELGDSALYLCASTPGGGGRMNTEAFFGQGTRLTVV.

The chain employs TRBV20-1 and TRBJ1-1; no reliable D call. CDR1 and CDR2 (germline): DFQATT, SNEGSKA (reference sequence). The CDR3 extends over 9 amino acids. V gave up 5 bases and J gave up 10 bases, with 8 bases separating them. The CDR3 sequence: CSAHLGAFF. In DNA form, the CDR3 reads TGCAGTGCTCACCTCGGAGCTTTCTTT.

The CDR3 DNA follows: TGCAGTGCTAGGGGCACAGGGTTAAACCCCTATGGCTACACCTTC. Translated: CSARGTGLNPYGYTF. The V gene is TRBV20-1, the J gene TRBJ1-2; a weak D match, TRBD1 (6 bases). V lost 3 bases and J 4 bases, leaving 18 bases between the germline ends. The CDR3 covers 15 residues. Germline values: CDR1 DFQATT, CDR2 SNEGSKA (reference sequence).

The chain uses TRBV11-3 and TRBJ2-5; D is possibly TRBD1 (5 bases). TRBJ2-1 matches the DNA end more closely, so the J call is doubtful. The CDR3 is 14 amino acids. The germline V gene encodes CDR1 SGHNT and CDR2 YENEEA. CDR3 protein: CASSWEIGAIEQFF. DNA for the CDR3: TGTGCCAGCAGCTGGGAAATAGGGGCCATTGAGCAGTTCTTC.

CDR3 sequence reads: CASSLNPAGSSYNEQFF. Written as DNA, the CDR3 is TGTGCCAGCAGCTTAAACCCAGCGGGGAGCTCCTACAATGAGCAGTTCTTC. The gene calls are TRBV7-3 and TRBJ2-1, with 7 positions matching TRBD2. The CDR3 is made up of 17 amino acids. J was trimmed by 0 bases and V by 1 base; bases with no gene match: 6. Germline V gene sequence: CDR1 SGHTA, CDR2 FQGTGA.

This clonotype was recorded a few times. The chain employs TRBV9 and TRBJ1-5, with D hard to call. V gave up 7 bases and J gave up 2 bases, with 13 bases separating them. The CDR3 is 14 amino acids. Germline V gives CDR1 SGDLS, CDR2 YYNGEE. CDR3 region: CASSAGSGNQPQHF. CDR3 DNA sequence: TGTGCCAGCTCTGCGGGGTCGGGCAATCAGCCCCAGCATTTT.

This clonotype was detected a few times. CDR3 DNA: TGTGCTAGTGGTTTGGTATTGAATTTGGGACAGACCCCAGCCAAAAACATTCAGTACTTC. Translating it yields CASGLVLNLGQTPAKNIQYF. V is TRBV12-5 and J is TRBJ2-4; 7 nucleotides line up with TRBD1. V lost 0 bases to trimming and J lost 0 bases; unmatched junction nucleotides: 14. CDR3 length equals 20 residues. CDR1 LGHNT and CDR2 FRNRAP come from the germline V gene.

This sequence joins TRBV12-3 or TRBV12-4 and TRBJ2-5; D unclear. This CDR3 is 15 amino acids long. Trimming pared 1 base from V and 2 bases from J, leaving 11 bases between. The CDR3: CASSLETRNQETQYF. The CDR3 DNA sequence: TGTGCCAGCAGTTTAGAGACCCGAAATCAAGAGACCCAGTACTTC.

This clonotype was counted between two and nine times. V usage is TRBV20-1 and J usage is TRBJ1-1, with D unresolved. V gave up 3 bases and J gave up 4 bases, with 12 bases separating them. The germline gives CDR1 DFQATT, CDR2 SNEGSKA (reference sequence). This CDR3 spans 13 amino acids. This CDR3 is CSARRPTGTEAFF. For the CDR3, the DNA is TGCAGTGCTAGGAGGCCCACGGGCACTGAAGCTTTCTTT.

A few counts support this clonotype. CDR3 DNA sequence: TGCGCCAGCAGCCAAGCTATAGTAGGGCAGCCCCAGCATTTT. Its translation: CASSQAIVGQPQHF. V usage is TRBV4-1 and J usage is TRBJ1-5, with D unclear. The CDR3 has 14 amino acids. The V end was cut by 1 base, the J end by 7 bases, with 11 bases between. CDR1 is MGHRA and CDR2 is YSYEKL in the germline V gene.